The clone carrying this T cell receptor beta chain was picked up a small number of times. As yet, its antigen is unknown. The data are from a study of identical twins. Study outcomes and limitations: Potential partial confounding of zero-insertion analyses by invariant MAIT and iNKT cells was noted.

TCRdb re-called the 5' RACE reads with MiXCR, one entry per CDR3 protein. The repertoire holds 1.5 million to 2 million distinct CDR3 sequences, with about 30% as singletons. The CDR3 is made up of 19 amino acids. Between the trimmed V and J ends, which lost 2 bases and 14 bases, there was a span of 37 bases. Germline V gene sequence: CDR1 GTSNPN, CDR2 SVGIG (reference sequence). All donors were healthy Caucasians. The receptor was derived from a newborn girl in good health. Sample: cord blood. This chain connects TRBV30 to TRBJ2-4, with a weak D call TRBD2 (6 bases). CDR3 bases: TGTGCCTGGAGTCATCGCCGGGACCCAGGGAGGACTCCTACGAGCAAGGAGTACTTC. Encoded protein: CAWSHRRDPGRTPTSKEYF.